The 3 T cell receptor beta chains below all came from one sample that was sequenced in a study of T cell changes during pregnancy in multiple sclerosis. Libraries were prepared by immunoSEQ multiplex PCR; TCRdb keeps only in-frame clonotypes and omits some of them. This sample has about 73,000 clones, with 80% to 95% found just once. The starting material was peripheral blood, obtained in the third trimester of pregnancy. These receptors were taken from a female donor in good health, enrolled as a control in a pregnancy study.

The chain recombines TRBV5-6 with TRBJ2-1; a possible D gene is TRBD2 (6 bases). V was cut by 3 bases and J by 8 bases, with 12 bases left in between. CDR3 length equals 13 residues. Germline lookup yields CDR1 SGHDT and CDR2 YYEEEE. Here the CDR3 reads CASSSGVIDEQFF. In nucleotides, the CDR3 is TGTGCCAGCAGCTCGGGAGTGATAGATGAGCAGTTCTTC.

This rearrangement joins TRBV4-2 to TRBJ2-7, with D perhaps TRBD1 (6 bases). From germline, CDR1 is LGHNA and CDR2 YNFKEQ. V was pared by 0 bases and J by 0 bases, with 9 bases between. The CDR3 has 15 amino acids. The CDR3, as DNA: TGTGCCAGCAGCCAAGAAGCGGACAGCTCCTACGAGCAGTACTTC. Protein sequence: CASSQEADSSYEQYF.

J is TRBJ2-7 and V is TRBV7-9, with D perhaps matching TRBD1 (7 bases). This CDR3 has 15 residues. Germline assignment: CDR1 SEHNR and CDR2 FQNEAQ (reference sequence). Trimming removed 3 bases from V and 5 bases from J, with 17 bases in between. CDR3: CASSFTVTGEDEQYF. CDR3 nucleotide sequence: TGTGCCAGCAGCTTCACCGTTACAGGGGAGGACGAGCAGTACTTC.